Below, 2 T cell receptor beta chains from the same sample are listed, as sequenced in a study of T cell changes during pregnancy in multiple sclerosis (dated by TCRdb to between 2018 and 2021). Libraries came from the immunoSEQ multiplex PCR assay. Imported from immuneACCESS, the table was reduced by TCRdb to in-frame sequences with V and J called. These copies leave out some clones; in studies compared against another copy, an unresolved V gene accounts for under half, and the cause of the remainder is not known. In this sample the table shows about 120,000 clones, 80% to 95% of which occur a single time. The biggest ten clones account for less than 7.5% of the sample. The sequences come from peripheral blood, collected before pregnancy. The receptors come from a female donor with multiple sclerosis, enrolled in a pregnancy study.

This chain uses TRBV2 with TRBJ2-5; 9 bases fit TRBD1. This CDR3 has 16 amino acids. CDR1 and CDR2 (germline): SNHLY, FYNNEI. V lost 4 bases and J lost 1; bases outside the gene matches: 7. The CDR3 DNA is TGTGCCAGCAGTGGAAGGTTGGGACAGGGCCAAGAGACCCAGTACTTC. Protein sequence: CASSGRLGQGQETQYF.

This chain connects TRBV5-6 to TRBJ1-1; weak D call: TRBD1 (5 bases). Trimming took 4 bases from V and 4 from J, leaving 14 bases between them. Germline V CDR1 and CDR2: SGHDT, YYEEEE. The CDR3 length is 14 residues. CDR3 protein: CASSPSGGATEAFF. The CDR3 DNA is TGTGCCAGCAGCCCATCAGGCGGGGCCACTGAAGCTTTCTTT.